Sequencing of this T cell receptor beta chain was carried out in a study of blood T cells in healthy people across ages. A sample-barcoded 5' primer and a J-beta primer mix were used in a second PCR of roughly 7 to 11 cycles. TCRdb fed the 5' RACE reads into MiXCR, producing one record per CDR3 protein. The sample contains 1 million or so distinct CDR3 sequences, roughly a quarter of which appear only once. This clonotype was observed a few times. This CDR3 is built from 14 residues. J gave up 2 bases and V 5 bases, and 6 bases lay outside the gene matches. Germline V CDR1 and CDR2: DFQATT, SNEGSKA (reference sequence). This sample was also put to use in a study of T cells of mothers and their children.

The chain uses TRBV20-1 and TRBJ2-1; 7 bases are shared with TRBD2. Input material: blood. This TCR was sampled from a girl aged 2 to 9 in good health. The CDR3 loop is CSALGTMTYNEQFF. The CDR3 bases are TGCAGTGCTCTCGGGACTATGACCTACAATGAGCAGTTCTTC.